This T cell receptor beta chain was sequenced during a study of T cell responses to AZD1222 COVID-19 vaccine. Study background: Both about-4-week and about-12-week second-dose recipients were combined.

This clone has a single count. Its antigen remains unidentified. Study results and caveats: Spike-specific TCR depth and breadth grew after two AZD1222 doses.

TCRdb's table, derived via immunoSEQ multiplex PCR, lists solely in-frame clones and lacks some. Among around 77,000 clones, 80% to 90% were seen once, and the ten largest hold around 24%. The specimen comprised peripheral blood, sampled on day 0 of AZD1222 vaccination. This receptor was identified in an adult in good health.

CDR3 amino acids: CASSLLLGGGNTIYF. CDR3 nucleotides: TGTGCCAGCAGCTTGCTCCTCGGAGGCGGAAACACCATATATTTT. This chain joins TRBV5-8 and TRBJ1-3; no clear D gene. V was pared by 1 base and J by 4 bases, with 12 bases between. The CDR3 spans 15 residues. Looked up from germline, CDR1 is SGHTS and CDR2 is YDEGEE.